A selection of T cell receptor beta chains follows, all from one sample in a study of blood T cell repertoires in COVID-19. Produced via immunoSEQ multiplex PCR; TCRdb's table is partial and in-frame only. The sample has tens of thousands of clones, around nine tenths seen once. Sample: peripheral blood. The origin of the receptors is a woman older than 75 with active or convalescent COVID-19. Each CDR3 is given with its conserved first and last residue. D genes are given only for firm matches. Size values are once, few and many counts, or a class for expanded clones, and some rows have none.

CASSAGLAGGHSYNEQFF,TGTGCCAGCAGCGCGGGACTAGCGGGGGGACACTCCTACAATGAGCAGTTCTTC,TRBD2,TRBJ2-1,-,TRBV5-4
CASSFQMYGYTF,TGTGCCAGCAGCTTTCAAATGTATGGCTACACCTTC,-,TRBJ1-2,once,TRBV7-2
CASSLPGQGENTEAFF,TGTGCCAGCAGCTTGCCGGGACAGGGCGAGAACACTGAAGCTTTCTTT,TRBD1,TRBJ1-1,-,TRBV5-6
CASSMPRGQPLYGYTF,TGTGCCAGTAGTATGCCCCGGGGACAGCCGCTTTATGGCTACACCTTC,TRBD1,TRBJ1-2,-,TRBV19
CASSNKGPFSYEQYF,TGTGCCAGCAGCAACAAGGGGCCATTCTCCTACGAGCAGTACTTC,-,TRBJ2-7,once,TRBV21-1
CASSLNRGNTEAFF,TGTGCCAGCAGCCTAAACAGGGGGAACACTGAAGCTTTCTTT,TRBD1,TRBJ1-1,-,TRBV7-6
CASSRGLAEIDTQYF,TGTGCCAGCTCTCGGGGACTAGCGGAGATAGATACGCAGTATTTT,TRBD2,TRBJ2-3,-,TRBV18
CASSSTGYEQYF,TGTGCCAGCAGCTCCACAGGGTACGAGCAGTACTTC,-,TRBJ2-7,-,TRBV7-2
CASNTFGRNAYNEQFF,TGTGCCAGCAACACGTTTGGCAGGAACGCCTACAATGAGCAGTTCTTC,-,TRBJ2-1,-,TRBV7-2
CASSYPGIGYEQYF,TGTGCCAGCAGTTACCCCGGGATTGGGTACGAGCAGTACTTC,-,TRBJ2-7,-,TRBV6-2/TRBV6-3
CASRPGTGETGELFF,TGTGCCAGCAGGCCCGGGACAGGGGAAACCGGGGAGCTGTTTTTT,TRBD1,TRBJ2-2,-,TRBV3-1/TRBV3-2
CASGLPQGFRAFF,TGTGCTAGTGGTTTGCCTCAGGGTTTCAGAGCTTTCTTT,-,TRBJ1-1,-,TRBV12-5
CASSLGREQYF,TGTGCCAGCAGCTTAGGCAGGGAGCAGTACTTC,-,TRBJ2-7,-,TRBV11-3
CASSLDGSSGNTIYF,TGCGCCAGCAGCTTGGACGGGAGCTCTGGAAACACCATATATTTT,-,TRBJ1-3,-,TRBV5-1
CASSPTGTYAVSSYNSPLHF,TGTGCCAGCTCACCGACAGGGACATATGCCGTGAGCTCCTATAATTCACCCCTCCACTTT,TRBD1,TRBJ1-6,-,TRBV18
CASSLDRGGDTQYF,TGTGCCAGCAGCTTGGACAGGGGCGGGGATACGCAGTATTTT,TRBD1,TRBJ2-3,-,TRBV5-4
CASSISGTQYYEQYF,TGTGCCAGTAGTATATCGGGGACACAATACTACGAGCAGTACTTC,-,TRBJ2-7,-,TRBV19
CSGQDNEKLFF,TGCAGTGGACAAGACAATGAAAAACTGTTTTTT,-,TRBJ1-4,-,TRBV20-1
CASSLDRGIHNEQFF,TGTGCCAGCAGTTTAGACAGGGGTATCCACAATGAGCAGTTCTTC,TRBD1,TRBJ2-1,once,TRBV27
CASIGSMTRDTQYF,TGTGCCAGCATCGGCAGTATGACTCGGGATACGCAGTATTTT,-,TRBJ2-3,once,TRBV2
CASSQFRGSTDTQYF,TGTGCCAGCAGCCAATTCCGGGGAAGCACAGATACGCAGTATTTT,-,TRBJ2-3,-,TRBV3-1/TRBV3-2
CASSVGGEHYEQYF,TGTGCCAGCAGCGTGGGCGGGGAGCACTACGAGCAGTACTTC,-,TRBJ2-7,-,TRBV9
CASSFQDRMGEKLFF,TGTGCCAGCAGTTTCCAGGACAGAATGGGTGAAAAACTGTTTTTT,-,TRBJ1-4,-,TRBV27
CASSSRDSGLNSPLHF,TGTGCCAGCAGTTCCCGGGACAGCGGACTAAATTCACCCCTCCACTTT,TRBD1,TRBJ1-6,-,TRBV6-5
CASSPQTGNSPLHF,TGTGCCAGCAGCCCACAAACGGGAAATTCACCCCTCCACTTT,-,TRBJ1-6,-,TRBV9
CATSRDYGIGQGANEKLFF,TGTGCCACCAGCAGAGATTACGGGATTGGCCAGGGGGCTAATGAAAAACTGTTTTTT,TRBD1,TRBJ1-4,once,TRBV15
CASSGLAGMTDTQYF,TGTGCCAGTAGTGGGCTAGCGGGAATGACAGATACGCAGTATTTT,TRBD2,TRBJ2-3,-,TRBV19
CASSRGLGQPQHF,TGTGCCAGTAGTCGGGGTTTAGGTCAGCCCCAGCATTTT,-,TRBJ1-5,-,TRBV19
CASTSMGQGRDYSNQPQHF,TGTGCCAGCACCTCTATGGGACAGGGCAGGGACTATAGCAATCAGCCCCAGCATTTT,TRBD1,TRBJ1-5,-,TRBV5-6
CASSYTSGGESEQFF,TGCGCCAGCAGTTACACTAGCGGGGGGGAAAGTGAGCAGTTCTTC,TRBD2,TRBJ2-1,-,TRBV4-3
CASRWTGQNSPLHF,TGTGCCAGCAGATGGACAGGGCAAAATTCACCCCTCCACTTT,TRBD1,TRBJ1-6,-,TRBV2
CASSPGQDAEAFF,TGTGCCAGTAGCCCGGGACAGGACGCTGAAGCTTTCTTT,TRBD1,TRBJ1-1,-,TRBV19
CASSNSPFEAFF,TGTGCCAGCAGCAACAGCCCCTTTGAAGCTTTCTTT,-,TRBJ1-1,-,TRBV2
CASSLLAGGGFYEQYF,TGTGCCAGCAGCCTCCTAGCGGGAGGAGGGTTCTACGAGCAGTACTTC,TRBD2,TRBJ2-7,-,TRBV5-4
CASSLPGGRDEQYF,TGCGCCAGCAGCTTGCCGGGAGGGCGGGACGAGCAGTACTTC,TRBD2,TRBJ2-7,few,TRBV5-1
CASSFGGVLNTEAFF,TGCGCCAGCAGCTTTGGCGGAGTTTTGAACACTGAAGCTTTCTTT,-,TRBJ1-1,-,TRBV5-1
CASSLQGPDGYTF,TGCGCCAGCAGCCTACAGGGTCCTGATGGCTACACCTTC,-,TRBJ1-2,-,TRBV5-1
CATKESVYGYTF,TGTGCCACCAAAGAGAGCGTCTATGGCTACACCTTC,-,TRBJ1-2,once,TRBV6-5
CASSLSIPGAQPQHF,TGTGCCAGCAGCTTATCAATCCCTGGGGCTCAGCCCCAGCATTTT,-,TRBJ1-5,-,TRBV11-2
CASSVGAGFSTDTQYF,TGTGCCAGCAGCGTAGGAGCGGGGTTTAGCACAGATACGCAGTATTTT,TRBD2,TRBJ2-3,-,TRBV9
CASSPVAGTGNTIYF,TGTGCCAGCAGCCCAGTGGCAGGGACTGGAAACACCATATATTTT,-,TRBJ1-3,few,TRBV11-3
CASSKGAGNKNIQYF,TGTGCCAGCAGCAAAGGGGCAGGAAACAAAAACATTCAGTACTTC,-,TRBJ2-4,-,TRBV21-1
CASSPSQGSYEQYF,TGTGCCAGCTCACCATCACAGGGGTCCTACGAGCAGTACTTC,TRBD1,TRBJ2-7,-,TRBV18
CASSPSGVGVTNEQFF,TGTGCCAGCAGCCCCTCAGGGGTGGGGGTAACGAATGAGCAGTTCTTC,-,TRBJ2-1,once,TRBV6-2/TRBV6-3
CASSLDDSFGAASSYEQYF,TGTGCCAGCAGCTTAGATGATTCATTTGGGGCAGCGAGCTCCTACGAGCAGTACTTC,-,TRBJ2-7,-,TRBV11-3
CASSLLQGQETQYF,TGTGCCAGCAGCTTGTTACAGGGACAAGAGACCCAGTACTTC,-,TRBJ2-5,-,TRBV28
CASSPHDFTDTQYF,TGTGCCAGCAGCCCTCATGACTTCACAGATACGCAGTATTTT,-,TRBJ2-3,-,TRBV5-4
CSVGVPGATNEKLFF,TGCAGCGTTGGGGTCCCGGGTGCAACTAATGAAAAACTGTTTTTT,-,TRBJ1-4,once,TRBV29-1
CASSLADRGEQFF,TGTGCTAGCAGCTTAGCGGACAGAGGGGAGCAGTTCTTC,-,TRBJ2-1,once,TRBV7-7
CASSYRGGDEQYF,TGTGCCAGCAGTTACCGGGGGGGAGACGAGCAGTACTTC,TRBD2,TRBJ2-7,-,TRBV6-5
CASSLAGERKYF,TGCGCCAGCAGCTTGGCTGGGGAGAGGAAGTACTTC,-,TRBJ2-7,-,TRBV5-1
CASSSRLAGLETQYF,TGTGCCAGCAGCAGCCGACTAGCGGGACTAGAGACCCAGTACTTC,TRBD2,TRBJ2-5,once,TRBV9
CASSGLAGADTQYF,TGTGCCAGCAGTGGGCTAGCGGGGGCAGATACGCAGTATTTT,TRBD2,TRBJ2-3,-,TRBV2